This is a list of T cell receptor beta chains from one sample in a study of T cell changes during pregnancy in multiple sclerosis. Generated by immunoSEQ multiplex PCR, the TCRdb table keeps only in-frame clones and is missing some. Of about 64,000 clones listed, roughly 92% are singletons. The material sequenced was peripheral blood, taken in the second trimester of pregnancy. These receptors originate from a female donor with multiple sclerosis, enrolled in a pregnancy study. Each CDR3 is given with its conserved first and last residue. D genes are given only for firm matches. Size is stated for part of the rows, as once, few or many counts, or as a class when the clone is expanded.

d_gene	abundance	len	j_gene	v_gene	CDR3nt	CDR3aa
NA	NA	18	TRBJ2-1	TRBV9	TGTGCCAGCAGCGTTCGACACTCCTCCAAGTGGTCCTACAATGAGCAGTTCTTC	CASSVRHSSKWSYNEQFF
NA	NA	17	TRBJ2-1	TRBV29-1	TGCAGCGTTGGACCAAAACACAGGGATATTTTGTACAATGAGCAGTTCTTC	CSVGPKHRDILYNEQFF
NA	NA	16	TRBJ2-1	TRBV5-1	TGCGCCAGCAGCCCAATCCCCCCGGGACTCAACAATGAGCAGTTCTTC	CASSPIPPGLNNEQFF
TRBD2	NA	12	TRBJ2-1	TRBV5-1	TGCGCCAGCAGCAAAAGTGGGGGGGAGGAGTTCTTC	CASSKSGGEEFF
NA	NA	14	TRBJ1-1	TRBV6-5	TGTGCCAGCAGGGGGCCGCAATGGGCGGGGGAAGCTTTCTTT	CASRGPQWAGEAFF
TRBD2	NA	17	TRBJ2-1	TRBV5-5	TGTGCCAGCAGCTTGGAAACTAGCGGGAGGGCCGACAATGAGCAGTTCTTC	CASSLETSGRADNEQFF
NA	NA	14	TRBJ2-3	TRBV4-1	TGCGCCAGCAGCCAAGATTGGGAGACAGATACGCAGTATTTT	CASSQDWETDTQYF
TRBD2	NA	14	TRBJ2-3	TRBV27	TGTGCCAGCAGACCGGGAGGGACCACAGATACGCAGTATTTT	CASRPGGTTDTQYF
TRBD2	NA	17	TRBJ2-5	TRBV4-1	TGCGCCAGCAGCCCACGGACTAGCGGGGATCTTCAAGAGACCCAGTACTTC	CASSPRTSGDLQETQYF
NA	NA	15	TRBJ2-4	TRBV13	TGTGCCAGCAGCCTGGGACAAATAGCCAAAAACATTCAGTACTTC	CASSLGQIAKNIQYF
NA	NA	16	TRBJ1-6	TRBV5-1	TGCGCCAGCAGCTTGGCGTGGACTGGCCTTAATTCACCCCTCCACTTT	CASSLAWTGLNSPLHF
TRBD2	NA	17	TRBJ2-1	TRBV19	TGTGCCAGTAGTATGGGTAGTACGAGCGGGGGCTACAATGAGCAGTTCTTC	CASSMGSTSGGYNEQFF
TRBD1	NA	15	TRBJ2-1	TRBV5-1	TGCGCCAGCAGCTTCCACAGGGGCACCTACAATGAGCAGTTCTTC	CASSFHRGTYNEQFF
NA	NA	13	TRBJ2-7	TRBV29-1	TGCAGCGTCCCGAGGGATAGCGGATACGAGCAGTACTTC	CSVPRDSGYEQYF
NA	NA	14	TRBJ2-2	TRBV28	TGTGCCAGCAGTCCGACAGGTTACACCGGGGAGCTGTTTTTT	CASSPTGYTGELFF
NA	NA	14	TRBJ2-7	TRBV9	TGTGCCAGCAGCGTAGGATCCGGGATCGACGAGCAGTACTTC	CASSVGSGIDEQYF
NA	NA	15	TRBJ2-7	TRBV18	TGTGCCAGCTCACCCCCGAGAGAAGGGGCCTACGAGCAGTACTTC	CASSPPREGAYEQYF
TRBD2	once	19	TRBJ2-2	TRBV10-3	TGTGCCATCAGGGCGGGGACAGGACTAGCGGGAGAAAACACCGGGGAGCTGTTTTTT	CAIRAGTGLAGENTGELFF
TRBD2	NA	15	TRBJ2-1	TRBV10-3	TGTGCGTCTGCGGGACTAGCGGGCATATACAATGAGCAGTTCTTC	CASAGLAGIYNEQFF
NA	NA	12	TRBJ1-6	TRBV5-1	TGCGCCAGCAGCCGGGCGGGCTCACCCCTCCACTTT	CASSRAGSPLHF
TRBD1	NA	16	TRBJ1-1	TRBV5-4	TGTGCCAGCACCTTGGGCTGGGCAGGGGGGCACACTGAAGCTTTCTTT	CASTLGWAGGHTEAFF
NA	NA	13	TRBJ1-2	TRBV18	TGTGCCAGCTCACCCGGGGCTAACTATGGCTACACCTTC	CASSPGANYGYTF
NA	NA	14	TRBJ2-7	TRBV5-1	TGCGCCAGCAGCTTGGTTTCCAGGGTGGACGAGCAGTACTTC	CASSLVSRVDEQYF
NA	NA	17	TRBJ2-7	TRBV2	TGTGCCAGCAAGATCTCGTTGCAGGCTCCTGGGGCCTCCGAGCAGTACTTC	CASKISLQAPGASEQYF
NA	NA	13	TRBJ2-1	TRBV19	TGTGCCAGTACCCCGAGGGGGAACAATGAGCAGTTCTTC	CASTPRGNNEQFF
TRBD1	NA	15	TRBJ2-1	TRBV6-4	TGTGCCAGCAGTGGCTCTCCGGGACAGGGGAATGAGCAGTTCTTC	CASSGSPGQGNEQFF
NA	NA	14	TRBJ2-2	TRBV14	TGTGCCAGCAGCCAAGTGTTTGGCACCGGGGAACTGTTTTTT	CASSQVFGTGELFF
TRBD1	few	13	TRBJ1-1	TRBV11-2	TGTGCCAGCAGCTTGAGGGGGCAGACTGAAGCTTTCTTT	CASSLRGQTEAFF
NA	NA	15	TRBJ2-1	TRBV28	TGTGCCAGCAGTTTAATGGGGCTGACCTACAATGAGCAGTTCTTC	CASSLMGLTYNEQFF
NA	NA	11	TRBJ1-2	TRBV10-3	TGTGCCGCCGAGGGAGGCTATGGCTACACCTTC	CAAEGGYGYTF
NA	NA	15	TRBJ1-5	TRBV19	TGTGCCAGTAATGGGCCAGGGAATAGCAATCAGCCCCAGCATTTT	CASNGPGNSNQPQHF
TRBD1	NA	13	TRBJ1-1	TRBV19	TGTGCCACCCGGCGGACAGGGGTTGTTGAAGCTTTCTTT	CATRRTGVVEAFF
TRBD2	NA	15	TRBJ2-1	TRBV6-5	TGTGCCAGCAGTTACGCTGGGACTAGCGGGACGGAGCAGTTCTTC	CASSYAGTSGTEQFF
TRBD2	NA	15	TRBJ2-1	TRBV28	TGTGCCAGCAGTTTATCGCTAGCGGGAGCCAATGAGCAGTTCTTC	CASSLSLAGANEQFF
NA	NA	14	TRBJ1-4	TRBV11-1	TGTGCCAGCAGCCCGGACAGCTATAATGAAAAACTGTTTTTT	CASSPDSYNEKLFF
NA	NA	16	TRBJ1-1	TRBV14	TGTGCCAGCAGCCAAGAACCGGCGACAGGTCGGCCTGAAGCTTTCTTT	CASSQEPATGRPEAFF
NA	once	13	TRBJ2-5	TRBV18	TGTGCCAGCTCACCGTCGAGACAAGAGACCCAGTACTTC	CASSPSRQETQYF
TRBD2	NA	15	TRBJ2-7	TRBV5-6	TGTGCCAGCAAGCCCGGATGGGGGAGGGGCTACGAGCAGTACTTC	CASKPGWGRGYEQYF
NA	NA	15	TRBJ1-2	TRBV18	TGTGCCAGCTCACCACAGGAGATTGGCTACTATGGCTACACCTTC	CASSPQEIGYYGYTF
NA	NA	10	TRBJ1-2	TRBV6-5	TGTGCCACCTTCCTGGGCGGCTACACCTTC	CATFLGGYTF
TRBD2	NA	15	TRBJ2-3	TRBV5-1	TGCGCCAGCAGCTATAGCGGGAGGGACACAGATACGCAGTATTTT	CASSYSGRDTDTQYF
TRBD2	NA	14	TRBJ2-1	TRBV29-1	TGCAGCGTGGGAGCCGCGGGAGACTACAATGAGCAGTTCTTC	CSVGAAGDYNEQFF
TRBD1	NA	14	TRBJ2-3	TRBV29-1	TGCAGCGCCCCCTTAGGGACAGGGAGCCATACGCAGTATTTT	CSAPLGTGSHTQYF
NA	NA	15	TRBJ1-3	TRBV5-1	TGCGCCAGCAGCACCGGGACACTGGTGGGAAACACCATATATTTT	CASSTGTLVGNTIYF
NA	NA	11	TRBJ2-2	TRBV2	TGTGCCAGCAATAGTATGGGGGAGCTGTTTTTT	CASNSMGELFF